This T cell receptor (beta chain) was recovered during a study of PD-L1 blockade in urothelial cancer. The overall study: Patients' atezolizumab regimen, 1,200 mg intravenously every 3 weeks, began around 2014. The analyses of blood took place 3 weeks (second dose) and 6 weeks after treatment start. T cell content in blood samples showed a median of around 140,000.

This sample's time point: peripheral blood 6 weeks after treatment start. Of note for this clone: Its matching antigen is unknown. One junction end does not reproduce the germline sequence, and a read error may be involved. Other DNA sequences within the sample encode an identical CDR3.

Study results and caveats: Tumor-associated clones in blood expanded more at 3 weeks in durable-benefit patients.

Measured with immunoSEQ multiplex PCR; TCRdb has only the in-frame clones, and not every one. The sample has roughly 100,000 clones; 70% to 90% are singletons. Germline CDR1 and CDR2: MNHNS and SASEGT. CDR3 length equals 12 residues. Sequences were derived from PBMCs, sampled around atezolizumab (anti-PD-L1) treatment. The source of this sequence is a man between 65 and 80 years old with urothelial cancer. The J gene is TRBJ2-7, the V gene TRBV6-1; tentatively, D is TRBD2 (5 bases). The CDR3 nucleotides are TGCGCCAGCAGTGCGGACTTGGGAGAGCAGTACTTC. Its translation: CASSADLGEQYF.